The entry that follows covers one T cell receptor beta chain sequence. Its specificity is not known. Libraries were UMI-labeled 5' RACE TRB cDNA. From the 5' RACE reads, TCRdb lists one entry per CDR3 protein and no DNA. Its table records over 70,000 distinct CDR3 sequences. This specimen comes from a study of CXCR3-negative and CXCR3-positive naive CD8 T cells. Study-level results: CXCR3 expression dropped partially after cryopreservation, and most assays relied on fresh PBMCs.

Per the germline V gene, CDR1 is MRHNA and CDR2 is SNTAGT. The CDR3 extends over 16 amino acids. The sample comprised naive CXCR3- CD8+ T cells from blood. Subset: CD45RO-CCR7+CD27+CD95- naive CD8+ T cells lacking CXCR3 (TNR3-). This chain uses TRBV6-4 with TRBJ2-3; TCRdb's D call, TRBD1, is unchecked because there is no DNA. This clonotype was sampled from a human donor in good health. Some clones in this sample may be carry-over from other donors' samples. The CDR3 here is CASSPREGGPGDTQYF.